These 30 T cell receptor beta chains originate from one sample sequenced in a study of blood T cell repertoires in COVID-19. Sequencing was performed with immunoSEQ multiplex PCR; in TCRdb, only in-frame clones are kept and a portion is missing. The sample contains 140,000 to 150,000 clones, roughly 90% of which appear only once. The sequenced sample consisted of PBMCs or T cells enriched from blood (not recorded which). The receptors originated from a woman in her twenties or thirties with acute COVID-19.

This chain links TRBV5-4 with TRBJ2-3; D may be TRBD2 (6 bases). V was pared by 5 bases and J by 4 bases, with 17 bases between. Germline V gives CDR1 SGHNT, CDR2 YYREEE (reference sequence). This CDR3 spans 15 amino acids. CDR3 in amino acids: CASRFSRDPADTQYF. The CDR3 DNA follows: TGTGCCAGCAGATTCTCGCGGGATCCCGCAGATACGCAGTATTTT.

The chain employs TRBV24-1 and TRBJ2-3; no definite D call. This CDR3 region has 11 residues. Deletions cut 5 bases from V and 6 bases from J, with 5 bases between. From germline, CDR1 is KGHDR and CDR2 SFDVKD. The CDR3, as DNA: TGTGCCACCAGTGTCCTGGATACGCAGTATTTT. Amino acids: CATSVLDTQYF.

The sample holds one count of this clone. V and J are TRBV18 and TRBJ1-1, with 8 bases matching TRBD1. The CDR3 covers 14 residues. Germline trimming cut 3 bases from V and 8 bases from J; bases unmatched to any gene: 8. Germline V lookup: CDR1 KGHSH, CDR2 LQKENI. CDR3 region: CASSPRQGIEEAFF. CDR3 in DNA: TGTGCCAGCTCACCTCGACAGGGGATCGAGGAAGCTTTCTTT.

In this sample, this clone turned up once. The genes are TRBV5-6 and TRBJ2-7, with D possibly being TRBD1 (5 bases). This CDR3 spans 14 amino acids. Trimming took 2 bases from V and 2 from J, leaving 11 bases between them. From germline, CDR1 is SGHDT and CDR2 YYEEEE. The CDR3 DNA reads TGTGCCAGCAGCTTAAACGACAGAGCCTACGAGCAGTACTTC. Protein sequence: CASSLNDRAYEQYF.

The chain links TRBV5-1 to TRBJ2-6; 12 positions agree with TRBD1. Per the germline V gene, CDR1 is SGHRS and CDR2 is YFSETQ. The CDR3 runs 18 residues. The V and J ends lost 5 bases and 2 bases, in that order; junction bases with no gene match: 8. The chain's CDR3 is CASRTGTGGEPGANVLTF. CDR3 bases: TGCGCCAGCAGGACCGGGACAGGGGGCGAACCTGGGGCCAACGTCCTGACTTTC.

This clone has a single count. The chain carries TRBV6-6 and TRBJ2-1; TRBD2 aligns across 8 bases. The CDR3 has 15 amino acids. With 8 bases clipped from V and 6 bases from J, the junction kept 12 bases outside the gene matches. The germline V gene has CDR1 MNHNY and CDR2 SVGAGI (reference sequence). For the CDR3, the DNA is TGTGCCAGCGAGAAACCGGGACTAGGGGGCAATGAGCAGTTCTTC. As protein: CASEKPGLGGNEQFF.

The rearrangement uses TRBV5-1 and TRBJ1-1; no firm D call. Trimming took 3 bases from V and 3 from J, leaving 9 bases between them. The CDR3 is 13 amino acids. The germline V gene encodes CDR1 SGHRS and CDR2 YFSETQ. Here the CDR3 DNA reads TGCGCCAGCAGCTCCCTGGGAGACACTGAAGCTTTCTTT. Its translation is CASSSLGDTEAFF. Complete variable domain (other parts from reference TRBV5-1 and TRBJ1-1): KAGVTQTPRYLIKTRGQQVTLSCSPISGHRSVSWYQQTPGQGLQFLFEYFSETQRNKGNFPGRFSGRQFSNSRSEMNVSTLELGDSALYLCASSSLGDTEAFFGQGTRLTVV.

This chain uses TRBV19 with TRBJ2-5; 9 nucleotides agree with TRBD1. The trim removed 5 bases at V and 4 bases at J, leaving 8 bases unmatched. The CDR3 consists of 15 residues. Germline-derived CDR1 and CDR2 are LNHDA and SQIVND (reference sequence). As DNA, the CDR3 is TGTGCCAGTAGTGTACGGGACAGGGCAAGAGAGACCCAGTACTTC. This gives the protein CASSVRDRARETQYF.

DNA for the CDR3: TGTGCCAGCAGTGAGAACCCGGGACACCCGCAAGAGACCCAGTACTTC. Translated, it gives CASSENPGHPQETQYF. The rearrangement joins TRBV2 to TRBJ2-5; tentatively, D is TRBD1 (6 bases). Between the trimmed V and J ends, which lost 3 bases and 2 bases, there was a span of 16 bases. CDR1 and CDR2 from the germline V gene are SNHLY and FYNNEI. This CDR3 is 16 amino acids long.

The CDR3 region has the DNA TGTGCCAGCAGTGATACACAGCGGACTGAAGCTTTCTTT. Encoded protein: CASSDTQRTEAFF. The genes are TRBV25-1 and TRBJ1-1; no clear D. The CDR3 extends over 13 amino acids. Trimming took 3 bases from V and 5 from J, leaving 10 bases between them. The V gene's germline CDR1 is MGHDK and CDR2 SYGVNS.

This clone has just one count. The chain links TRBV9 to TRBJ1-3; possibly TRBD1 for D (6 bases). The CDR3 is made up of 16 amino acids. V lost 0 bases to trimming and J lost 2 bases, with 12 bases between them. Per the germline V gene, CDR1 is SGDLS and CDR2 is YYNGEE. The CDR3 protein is CASSVEGTRAGNTIYF. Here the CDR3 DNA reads TGTGCCAGCAGCGTAGAAGGGACAAGGGCTGGAAACACCATATATTTT.

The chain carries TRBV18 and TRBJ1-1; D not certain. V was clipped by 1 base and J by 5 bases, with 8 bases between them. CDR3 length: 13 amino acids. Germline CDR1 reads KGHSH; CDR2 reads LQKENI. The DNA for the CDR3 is TGTGCCAGCTCACCACAGAGGTCAACTGAAGCTTTCTTT. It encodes CASSPQRSTEAFF. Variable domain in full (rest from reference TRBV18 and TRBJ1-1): NAGVMQNPRHLVRRRGQEARLRCSPMKGHSHVYWYRQLPEEGLKFMVYLQKENIIDESGMPKERFSAEFPKEGPSILRIQQVVRGDSAAYFCASSPQRSTEAFFGQGTRLTVV.

Here the CDR3 DNA reads TGTGCCAGCAGCTTAGGTAGCGGAGGGCCCTACGAGCAGTACTTC. Protein sequence: CASSLGSGGPYEQYF. V and J are TRBV7-3 and TRBJ2-7, with D perhaps matching TRBD2 (6 bases). The ends were cut back, 2 bases at V and 2 bases at J, with 13 bases in the middle. The CDR3 extends over 15 amino acids. Looked up from germline, CDR1 is SGHTA and CDR2 is FQGTGA.

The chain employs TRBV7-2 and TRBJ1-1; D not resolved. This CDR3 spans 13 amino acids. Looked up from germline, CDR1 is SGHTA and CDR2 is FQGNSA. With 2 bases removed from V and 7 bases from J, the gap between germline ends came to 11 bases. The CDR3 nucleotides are TGTGCCAGCAGCTTAAATCCCAACGGTGAAGCTTTCTTT. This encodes CASSLNPNGEAFF.

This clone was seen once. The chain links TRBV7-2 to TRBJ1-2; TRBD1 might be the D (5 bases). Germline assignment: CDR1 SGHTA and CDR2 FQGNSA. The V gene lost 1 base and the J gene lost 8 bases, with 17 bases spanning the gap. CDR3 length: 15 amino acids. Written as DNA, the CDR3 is TGTGCCAGCAGCTTAGTAAAAGGGGCCCTCGGGGGCTACACCTTC. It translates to CASSLVKGALGGYTF.

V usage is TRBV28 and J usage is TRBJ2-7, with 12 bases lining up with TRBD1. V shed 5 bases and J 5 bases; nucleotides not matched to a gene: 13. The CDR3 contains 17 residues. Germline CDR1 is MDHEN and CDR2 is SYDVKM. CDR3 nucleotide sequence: TGTGCCAGCAGTCTACCGGGACAGGGGGCGAAAATAAACGAGCAGTACTTC. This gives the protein CASSLPGQGAKINEQYF.

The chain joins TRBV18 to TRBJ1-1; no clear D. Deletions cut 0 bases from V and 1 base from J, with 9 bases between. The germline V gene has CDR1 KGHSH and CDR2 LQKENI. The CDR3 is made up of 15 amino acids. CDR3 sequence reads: CASSPPLQPNTEAFF. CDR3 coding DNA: TGTGCCAGCTCACCACCGCTACAGCCGAACACTGAAGCTTTCTTT.

DNA of the CDR3: TGTGCCAGCAGTCCGAACACCTTGGGGGCGCACACTGAAGCTTTCTTT. Encoded protein: CASSPNTLGAHTEAFF. The rearrangement links TRBV28 to TRBJ1-1; D perhaps matches TRBD1 (6 bases). Germline assignment: CDR1 MDHEN and CDR2 SYDVKM. The V end was cut by 5 bases, the J end by 3 bases, with 19 bases between. This CDR3 has 16 residues.

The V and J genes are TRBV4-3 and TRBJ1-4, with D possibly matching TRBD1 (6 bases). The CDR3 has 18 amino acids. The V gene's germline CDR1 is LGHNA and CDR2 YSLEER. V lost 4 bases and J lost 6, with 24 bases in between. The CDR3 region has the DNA TGCGCCAGCAGCCCCCGAACGTTGCCGGACAGCATACATGAAAAACTGTTTTTT. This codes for CASSPRTLPDSIHEKLFF.

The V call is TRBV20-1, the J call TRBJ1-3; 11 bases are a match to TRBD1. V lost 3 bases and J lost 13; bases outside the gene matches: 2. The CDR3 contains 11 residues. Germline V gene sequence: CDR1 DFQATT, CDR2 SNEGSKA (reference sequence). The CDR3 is CSASRDRGIYF. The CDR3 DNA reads TGCAGTGCTAGCCGGGACAGGGGGATATATTTT.

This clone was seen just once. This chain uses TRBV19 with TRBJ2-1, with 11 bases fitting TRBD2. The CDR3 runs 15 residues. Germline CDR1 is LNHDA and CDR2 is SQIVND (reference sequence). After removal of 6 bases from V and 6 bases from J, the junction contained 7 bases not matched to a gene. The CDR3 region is CASSPLAGGLNEQFF. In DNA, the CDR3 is TGTGCCAGTAGCCCCCTAGCGGGAGGCCTCAATGAGCAGTTCTTC.

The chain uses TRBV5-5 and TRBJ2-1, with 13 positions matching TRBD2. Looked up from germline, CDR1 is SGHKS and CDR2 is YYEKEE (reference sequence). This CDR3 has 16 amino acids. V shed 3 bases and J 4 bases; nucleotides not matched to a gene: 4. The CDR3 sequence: CASSWGGLAGYNEQFF. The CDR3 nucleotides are TGTGCCAGCAGCTGGGGGGGACTAGCGGGATACAATGAGCAGTTCTTC.

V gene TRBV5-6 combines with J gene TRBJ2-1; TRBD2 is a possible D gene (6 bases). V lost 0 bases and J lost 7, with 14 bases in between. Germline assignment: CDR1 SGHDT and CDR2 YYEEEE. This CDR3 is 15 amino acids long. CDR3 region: CASSLAKRVVNEQFF. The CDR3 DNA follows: TGTGCCAGCAGCTTGGCTAAGCGGGTTGTTAATGAGCAGTTCTTC.

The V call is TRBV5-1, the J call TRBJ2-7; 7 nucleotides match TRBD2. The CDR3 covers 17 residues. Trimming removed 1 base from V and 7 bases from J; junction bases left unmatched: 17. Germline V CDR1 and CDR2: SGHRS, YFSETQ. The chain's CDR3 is CASSLRSGTTPRWEQYF. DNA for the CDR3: TGCGCCAGCAGCTTGAGGAGCGGGACTACCCCTCGGTGGGAGCAGTACTTC.

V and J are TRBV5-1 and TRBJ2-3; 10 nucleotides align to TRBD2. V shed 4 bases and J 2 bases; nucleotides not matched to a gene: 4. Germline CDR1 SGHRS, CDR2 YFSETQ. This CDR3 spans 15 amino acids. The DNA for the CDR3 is TGCGCCAGCAGCCCTAGCGGGAGAGTCACAGATACGCAGTATTTT. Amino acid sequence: CASSPSGRVTDTQYF.

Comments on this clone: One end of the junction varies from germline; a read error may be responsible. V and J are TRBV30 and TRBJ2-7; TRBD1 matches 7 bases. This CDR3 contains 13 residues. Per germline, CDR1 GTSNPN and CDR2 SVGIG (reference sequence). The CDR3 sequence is CAWMRGRPYEQYF. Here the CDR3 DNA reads TGTGCATGGATGAGGGGGCGCCCCTACGAGCAGTACTTC.

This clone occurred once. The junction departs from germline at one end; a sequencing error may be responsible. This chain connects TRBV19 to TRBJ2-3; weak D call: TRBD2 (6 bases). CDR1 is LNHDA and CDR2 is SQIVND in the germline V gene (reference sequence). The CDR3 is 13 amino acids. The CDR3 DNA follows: TGTGCCAGTAGTATAGATCTGGAGGGAGTCCCAGATTTT. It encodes CASSIDLEGVPDF.

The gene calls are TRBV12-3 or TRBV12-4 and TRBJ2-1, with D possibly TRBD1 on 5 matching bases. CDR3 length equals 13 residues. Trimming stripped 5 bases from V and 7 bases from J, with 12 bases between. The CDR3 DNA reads TGTGCCAGCAGTCCCCCGAAGGGGAATGAGCAGTTCTTC. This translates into CASSPPKGNEQFF.

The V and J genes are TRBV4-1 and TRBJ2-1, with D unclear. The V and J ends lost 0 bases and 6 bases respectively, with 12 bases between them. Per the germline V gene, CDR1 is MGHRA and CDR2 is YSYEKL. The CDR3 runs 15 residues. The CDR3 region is CASSQESPGSNEQFF. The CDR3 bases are TGCGCCAGCAGCCAAGAGTCCCCAGGAAGCAATGAGCAGTTCTTC.

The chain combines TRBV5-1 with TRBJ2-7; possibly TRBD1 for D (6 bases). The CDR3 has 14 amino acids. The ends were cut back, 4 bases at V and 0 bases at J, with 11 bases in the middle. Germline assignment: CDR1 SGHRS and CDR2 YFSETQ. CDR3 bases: TGCGCCAGCAGCGGGGGCCTGAGCTCCTACGAGCAGTACTTC. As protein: CASSGGLSSYEQYF.